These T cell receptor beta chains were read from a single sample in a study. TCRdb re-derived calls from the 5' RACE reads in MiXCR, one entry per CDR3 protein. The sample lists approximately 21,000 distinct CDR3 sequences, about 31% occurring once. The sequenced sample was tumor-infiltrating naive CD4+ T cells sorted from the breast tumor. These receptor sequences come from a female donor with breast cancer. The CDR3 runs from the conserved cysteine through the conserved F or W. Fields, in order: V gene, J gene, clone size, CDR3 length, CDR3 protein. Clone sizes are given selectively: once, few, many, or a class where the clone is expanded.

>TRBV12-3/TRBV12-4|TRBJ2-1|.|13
CASSRQVQGEQFF
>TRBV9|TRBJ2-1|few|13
CASSSTEVDEQFF
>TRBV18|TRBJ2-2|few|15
CASSPGQTNTGELFF
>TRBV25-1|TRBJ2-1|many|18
CASSEFSGRGASYNEQFF
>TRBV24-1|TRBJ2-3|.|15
CATSDLGGEADTQYF
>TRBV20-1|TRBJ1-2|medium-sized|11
CSTRGLEGYTF
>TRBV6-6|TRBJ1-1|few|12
CASSYPASEAFF
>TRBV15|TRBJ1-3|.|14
CATSRAGVENTIYF
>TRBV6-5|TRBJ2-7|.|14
CASSSSPRPYEQYF
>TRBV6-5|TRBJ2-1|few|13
CASWDLGGNEQFF